A selection of T cell receptor beta chains follows, all from one sample in a study of tumor and adjacent non-tumor tissue in lung cancer. TCRdb ran MiXCR on the multiplex PCR reads and lists one entry per CDR3 protein. Of 110,000 or so distinct CDR3 sequences detected, 50% to 70% appear once; the ten largest clones hold 15% to 20%. The source material was distant non-tumor lung tissue. The source of these receptors is a man aged 60-69 years with non-small cell lung cancer. CDR3s include the opening cysteine and the closing phenylalanine or tryptophan. The D gene is left open where the match is weak. Size is omitted from some rows. Given values are once, few, many or a class for expanded clones.

TRBV12-3/TRBV12-4,NA,TRBJ2-1,NA,15,TGTGCCAGCAAAGGGGAGGATAGCTCCTACAATGAGCAGTTCTTC,CASKGEDSSYNEQFF
TRBV6-2/TRBV6-3,NA,TRBJ1-1,NA,15,TGTGCCAGCAGTTACATGTCTGGGACGGGCACCGAAACTTTCTTT,CASSYMSGTGTETFF
TRBV29-1,TRBD2,TRBJ2-1,NA,11,TGTAGCGGGCGGACTGACAGTGAGCAGTTCTTC,CSGRTDSEQFF
TRBV6-2/TRBV6-3,NA,TRBJ2-3,few,14,TGTGCCAGAGCAAGAGGGGGGAGCACAGATACGCACTATTTT,CARARGGSTDTHYF
TRBV7-2,NA,TRBJ2-7,NA,13,TGTCCCAGCAGCTTAATTTCCACCTACGAGCAGTACTTC,CPSSLISTYEQYF
TRBV11-1,NA,TRBJ2-1,many,15,TGTGCCAGCAGCTTAGGGGGGACGACCTACAATGAGCAGTTCTTC,CASSLGGTTYNEQFF
TRBV6-5,NA,TRBJ1-6,many,14,TGTGCCAGCAGATCAGGATCGGGGAATTCACCCCTCCACTTT,CASRSGSGNSPLHF
TRBV11-2,NA,TRBJ1-1,NA,16,TGTGCCAGCAGCTTAGCCCGGGGATACATGAACACTGAAGCTTTCTTT,CASSLARGYMNTEAFF
TRBV6-2/TRBV6-3,TRBD1,TRBJ1-5,NA,17,TGTGCCAGCACTTACTTCAGGAGGACAGGAAACCATCAGCCCCAGCATTTT,CASTYFRRTGNHQPQHF
TRBV19,NA,TRBJ2-1,NA,15,TGTGCCAGTAGTATATTTGGTAGCTCCTACAATGAGCAGTTCTTC,CASSIFGSSYNEQFF
TRBV20-1,NA,TRBJ2-7,many,13,TGCAGTGCCGGCCGGGTGAGCTCCTACGAGCAGTACTTC,CSAGRVSSYEQYF
TRBV4-1,NA,TRBJ1-1,NA,15,TGCGCCAGCATCATCGGGACACACAAGAACACTGAAGCTTTCTTT,CASIIGTHKNTEAFF
TRBV25-1,TRBD1,TRBJ1-2,NA,13,TGTGCCAGCAGTGTGGGACAGGTCTATGGCTACACCTTC,CASSVGQVYGYTF
TRBV11-2,TRBD2,TRBJ2-5,NA,16,TGTGCCAGCAGCTTAGGGAGTCGCGGGAGGCAAGAGACTCAGTACTTC,CASSLGSRGRQETQYF
TRBV20-1,NA,TRBJ1-4,few,15,TGCAGTGCTAGAGATGGGGGCAGGACTAATGAAAAACTGTTTTTT,CSARDGGRTNEKLFF
TRBV29-1,NA,TRBJ2-5,NA,13,TGCAGCGTTGAAGTTTCGTCTCAAGAGACCCAGTACTTC,CSVEVSSQETQYF
TRBV20-1,NA,TRBJ2-5,few,13,TGCAGTGCTAAGACAGTCTTTCAAGAGACCCAGTACTTC,CSAKTVFQETQYF
TRBV2,TRBD1,TRBJ1-1,NA,15,TGTGCCAGCAAAGAGGGAGGGGGCCAGAACACTGAAGCTTTCTTT,CASKEGGGQNTEAFF
TRBV4-1,TRBD1,TRBJ1-4,NA,16,TGCACTAGCAGCCAAGGGACAGGGGGCGCGGAGGAAAAACTGTTTTTT,CTSSQGTGGAEEKLFF
TRBV11-2,NA,TRBJ2-4,NA,16,TGTGCCAGCAGCGACCAAGGGGGGCTAACCAAAAACATTCAGTACTTC,CASSDQGGLTKNIQYF
TRBV7-8,NA,TRBJ1-6,NA,15,TGTGCCATCAGCTTAGGGTTGGCAGGGGATTCACCCCTCCACTTT,CAISLGLAGDSPLHF
TRBV7-2,NA,TRBJ1-6,NA,16,TGTGCCAGCAGCTCCCGACCGTCGGGGGGGAATTCACCCCTCCACTTT,CASSSRPSGGNSPLHF
TRBV5-4,NA,TRBJ2-7,NA,15,TGTACCAGCAGTCTGCATAGCGGAGGCTCCTACGAGCAGTACTTC,CTSSLHSGGSYEQYF
TRBV5-4,NA,TRBJ2-1,NA,13,TGTGCCAGCAGCTGGGACGCCTACAATGAGCAGTTCTTC,CASSWDAYNEQFF
TRBV6-6,TRBD2,TRBJ2-3,NA,19,TGTACCAGCAGCTACACTGCAACTAGCGCACTAATGGAGACAGATACGCAGTATTTT,CTSSYTATSALMETDTQYF
TRBV28,NA,TRBJ1-5,few,16,TGTGCCAGCAGGGGGGCGGGGTCGAGCGGCAATCAGCCCCAGCATTTT,CASRGAGSSGNQPQHF
TRBV29-1,TRBD1,TRBJ1-1,NA,11,TGCAGTGTTGACCCCGAGGGGGCAGCTTTCTTT,CSVDPEGAAFF
TRBV7-2,NA,TRBJ1-1,many,12,TGTGCCAGCAGCATTACCAACACTGAAGCTTTCTTT,CASSITNTEAFF
TRBV29-1,TRBD1,TRBJ2-1,NA,13,TGCAGCGTGACAGGGGGAAACTACAATGAGCAGTTCTTC,CSVTGGNYNEQFF
TRBV25-1,TRBD1,TRBJ1-2,NA,16,TGTGCCAGCAGTGACCCACGGACAGGGGCTAACTATGGCTACACCTTC,CASSDPRTGANYGYTF